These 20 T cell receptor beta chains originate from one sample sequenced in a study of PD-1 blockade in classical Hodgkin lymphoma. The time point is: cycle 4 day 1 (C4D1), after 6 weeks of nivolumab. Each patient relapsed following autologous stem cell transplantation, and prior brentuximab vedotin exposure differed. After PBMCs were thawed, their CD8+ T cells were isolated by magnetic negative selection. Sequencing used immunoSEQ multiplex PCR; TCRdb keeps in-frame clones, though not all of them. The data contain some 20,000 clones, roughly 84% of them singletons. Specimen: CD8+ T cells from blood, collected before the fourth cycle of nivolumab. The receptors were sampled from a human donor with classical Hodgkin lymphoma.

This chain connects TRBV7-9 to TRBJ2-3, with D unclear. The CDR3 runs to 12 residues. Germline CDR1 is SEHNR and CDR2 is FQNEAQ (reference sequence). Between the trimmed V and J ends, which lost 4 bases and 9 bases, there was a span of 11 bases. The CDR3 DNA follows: TGTGCCAGCAGCTCCCCCCAGATGACGCAGTATTTT. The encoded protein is CASSSPQMTQYF. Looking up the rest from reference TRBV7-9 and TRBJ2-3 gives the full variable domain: DTGVSQNPRHKITKRGQNVTFRCDPISEHNRLYWYRQTLGQGPEFLTYFQNEAQLEKSRLLSDRFSAERPKGSFSTLEIQRTEQGDSAMYLCASSSPQMTQYFGPGTRLTVL.

CDR3 bases: TGTGCCAGCAGCGTAGGGGGGATTGTCGATGAGCAGTTCTTC. Amino acid sequence: CASSVGGIVDEQFF. V usage is TRBV9 and J usage is TRBJ2-1; D is tentatively TRBD1 or TRBD2 (5 bases each). This CDR3 comprises 14 residues. Germline assignment: CDR1 SGDLS and CDR2 YYNGEE. Trimming took off 0 bases at V and 8 bases at J, with 12 bases between the two ends.

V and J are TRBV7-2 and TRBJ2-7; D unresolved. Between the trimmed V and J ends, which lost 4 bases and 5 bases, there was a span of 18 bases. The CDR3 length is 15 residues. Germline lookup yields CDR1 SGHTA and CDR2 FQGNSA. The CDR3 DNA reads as TGTGCCAGCAGCTCTAGTGGGGTGGGCGGCGACGAGCAGTACTTC. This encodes CASSSSGVGGDEQYF.

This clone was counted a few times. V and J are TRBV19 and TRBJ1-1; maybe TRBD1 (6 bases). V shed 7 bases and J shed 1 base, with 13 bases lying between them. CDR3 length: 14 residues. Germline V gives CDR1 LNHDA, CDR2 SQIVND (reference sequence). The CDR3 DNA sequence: TGTGCCAGTACCCGGCCGGGGGCGAACACTGAAGCTTTCTTT. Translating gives CASTRPGANTEAFF.

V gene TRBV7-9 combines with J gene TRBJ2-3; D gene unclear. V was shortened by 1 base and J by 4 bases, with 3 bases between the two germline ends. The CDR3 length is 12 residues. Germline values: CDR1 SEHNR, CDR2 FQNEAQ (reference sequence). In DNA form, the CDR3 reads TGTGCCAGCAGCTTAGGCCCAGATACGCAGTATTTT. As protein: CASSLGPDTQYF.

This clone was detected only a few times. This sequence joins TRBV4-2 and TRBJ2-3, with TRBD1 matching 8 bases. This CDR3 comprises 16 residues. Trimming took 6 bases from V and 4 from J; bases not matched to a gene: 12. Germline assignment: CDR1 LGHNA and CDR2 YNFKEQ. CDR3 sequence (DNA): TGTGCCAGCAGACAGGGGGGCTCTGGGTCCGCAGATACGCAGTATTTT. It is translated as CASRQGGSGSADTQYF.

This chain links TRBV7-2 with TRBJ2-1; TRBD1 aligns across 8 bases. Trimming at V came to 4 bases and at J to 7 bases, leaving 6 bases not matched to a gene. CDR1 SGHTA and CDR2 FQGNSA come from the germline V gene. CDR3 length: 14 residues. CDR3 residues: CASSSGQVWNEQFF. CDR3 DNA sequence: TGTGCCAGCAGCTCGGGACAGGTTTGGAATGAGCAGTTCTTC.

The CDR3 DNA follows: TGTGCCAGCAGCCTCGCGGGACTAGGCGTAGATACGCAGTATTTT. Its translation: CASSLAGLGVDTQYF. The chain carries TRBV7-9 and TRBJ2-3; 8 bases match TRBD2. The CDR3 sequence is 15 residues long. The germline V gene encodes CDR1 SEHNR and CDR2 FQNEAQ (reference sequence). Trimming at V came to 5 bases and at J to 5 bases, leaving 9 bases not matched to a gene.

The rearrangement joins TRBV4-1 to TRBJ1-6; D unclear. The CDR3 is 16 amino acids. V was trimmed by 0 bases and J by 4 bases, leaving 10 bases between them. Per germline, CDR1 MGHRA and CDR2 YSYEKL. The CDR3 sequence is CASSQEQTDYNSPLHF. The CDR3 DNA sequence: TGCGCCAGCAGCCAAGAACAAACAGATTATAATTCACCCCTCCACTTT.

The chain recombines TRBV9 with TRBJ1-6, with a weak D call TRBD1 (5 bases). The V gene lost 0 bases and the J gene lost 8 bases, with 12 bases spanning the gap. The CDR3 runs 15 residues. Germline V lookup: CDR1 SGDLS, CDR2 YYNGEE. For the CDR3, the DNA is TGTGCCAGCAGCGTAGATGACAGTCGCTATTCACCCCTCCACTTT. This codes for CASSVDDSRYSPLHF.

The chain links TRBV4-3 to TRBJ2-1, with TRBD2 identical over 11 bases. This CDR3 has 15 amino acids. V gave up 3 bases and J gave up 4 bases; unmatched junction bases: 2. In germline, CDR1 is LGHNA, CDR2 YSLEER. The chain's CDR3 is CASSQIAGGYNEQFF. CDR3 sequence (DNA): TGCGCCAGCAGCCAGATAGCGGGGGGGTACAATGAGCAGTTCTTC.

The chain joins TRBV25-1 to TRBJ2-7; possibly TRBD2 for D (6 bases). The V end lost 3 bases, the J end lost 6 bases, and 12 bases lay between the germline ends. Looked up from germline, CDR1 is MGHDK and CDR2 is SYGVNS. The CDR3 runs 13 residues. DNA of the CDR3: TGTGCCAGCAGTGATTGGGGAGGTACCGAGCAGTACTTC. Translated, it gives CASSDWGGTEQYF.

CDR3 amino acids: CASSKTGQGSVGYTF. DNA of the CDR3: TGTGCCAGCAGTAAAACCGGACAGGGGTCGGTTGGCTACACCTTC. This chain links TRBV28 with TRBJ1-2; 9 bases are a match to TRBD1. The CDR3 has 15 amino acids. The V gene's germline CDR1 is MDHEN and CDR2 SYDVKM. Losses at the gene ends were 5 bases for V and 7 bases for J; bases not matched to a gene: 11.

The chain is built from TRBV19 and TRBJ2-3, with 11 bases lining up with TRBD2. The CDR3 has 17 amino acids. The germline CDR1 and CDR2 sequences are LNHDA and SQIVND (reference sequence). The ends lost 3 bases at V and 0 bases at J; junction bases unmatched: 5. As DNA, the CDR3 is TGTGCCAGTAGTATCCCGCTAGCGGGGGGTAGCACAGATACGCAGTATTTT. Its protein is CASSIPLAGGSTDTQYF.

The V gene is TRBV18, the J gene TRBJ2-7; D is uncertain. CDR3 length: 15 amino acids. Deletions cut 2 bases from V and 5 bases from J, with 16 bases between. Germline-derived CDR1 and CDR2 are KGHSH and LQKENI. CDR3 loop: CASSPADDGINEQYF. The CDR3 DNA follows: TGTGCCAGCTCACCAGCGGATGATGGGATAAACGAGCAGTACTTC.

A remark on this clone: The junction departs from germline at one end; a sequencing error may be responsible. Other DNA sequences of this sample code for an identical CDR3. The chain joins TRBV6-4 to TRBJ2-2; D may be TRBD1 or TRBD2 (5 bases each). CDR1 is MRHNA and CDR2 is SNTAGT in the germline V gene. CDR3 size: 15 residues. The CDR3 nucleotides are TGTGCCAGCAGCGACGAGGGGTCTGGTACCGGGGAGCTGTTTTTC. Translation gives CASSDEGSGTGELFF.

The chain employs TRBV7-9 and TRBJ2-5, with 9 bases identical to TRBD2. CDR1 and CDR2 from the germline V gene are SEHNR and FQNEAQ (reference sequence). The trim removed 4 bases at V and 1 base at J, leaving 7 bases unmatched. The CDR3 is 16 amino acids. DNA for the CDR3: TGTGCCAGCAGCTCGTCAGCGGGGGGACGCCAAGAGACCCAGTACTTC. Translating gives CASSSSAGGRQETQYF.

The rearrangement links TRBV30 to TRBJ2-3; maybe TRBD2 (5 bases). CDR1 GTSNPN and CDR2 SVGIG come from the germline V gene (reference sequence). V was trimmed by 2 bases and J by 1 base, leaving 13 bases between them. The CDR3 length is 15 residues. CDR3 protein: CAWSSEAVGTDTQYF. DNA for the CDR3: TGTGCCTGGAGTTCTGAAGCGGTCGGCACAGATACGCAGTATTTT.

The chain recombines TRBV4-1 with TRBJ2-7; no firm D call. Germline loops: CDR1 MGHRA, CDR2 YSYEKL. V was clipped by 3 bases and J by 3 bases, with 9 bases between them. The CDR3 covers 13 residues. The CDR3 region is CASSHGVLYEQYF. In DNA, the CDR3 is TGCGCCAGCAGCCACGGAGTACTCTACGAGCAGTACTTC.

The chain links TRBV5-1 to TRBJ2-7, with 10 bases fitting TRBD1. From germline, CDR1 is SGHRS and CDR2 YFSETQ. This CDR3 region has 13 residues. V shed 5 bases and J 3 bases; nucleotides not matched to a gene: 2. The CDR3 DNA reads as TGCGCCAGCAGGGACAGGGGGAGCTACGAGCAGTACTTC. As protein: CASRDRGSYEQYF. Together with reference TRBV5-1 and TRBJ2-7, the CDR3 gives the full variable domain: KAGVTQTPRYLIKTRGQQVTLSCSPISGHRSVSWYQQTPGQGLQFLFEYFSETQRNKGNFPGRFSGRQFSNSRSEMNVSTLELGDSALYLCASRDRGSYEQYFGPGTRLTVT.